One and the same sample provided the 5 T cell receptor beta chains below, sequenced in a study of blood T cells in healthy people across ages. Together with a sample-barcoded 5' primer, a J-beta primer mix was included in a second PCR lasting about 7 to 12 cycles. One entry per CDR3 protein, called by TCRdb with MiXCR from the 5' RACE reads. Of about 570,000 distinct CDR3 sequences listed, 27% are singletons. Material: blood. The receptors were gathered from a woman in her sixties or seventies in good health.

The rearrangement links TRBV7-2 to TRBJ2-2, with D maybe TRBD1 (6 bases). V lost 3 bases and J lost 3, with 11 bases in between. This CDR3 is built from 15 residues. Per germline, CDR1 SGHTA and CDR2 FQGNSA. The DNA of the CDR3 is TGTGCCAGCAGCTTCACAGGGATGGACACCGGGGAGCTGTTTTTT. Protein: CASSFTGMDTGELFF.

The chain uses TRBV6-6 and TRBJ1-3, with D possibly being TRBD1 (5 bases). The CDR3 spans 15 residues. Germline CDR1 reads MNHNY; CDR2 reads SVGAGI (reference sequence). The germline V and J ends were trimmed by 7 bases and 1 base, with 14 bases remaining between them. CDR3 protein: CASIQQAGSGNTIYF. The CDR3 region has the DNA TGTGCCAGCATCCAACAGGCAGGATCTGGAAACACCATATATTTT.

A few counts support this clonotype. This chain links TRBV6-5 with TRBJ1-2; unclear D gene. Germline V CDR1 and CDR2: MNHEY, SVGAGI. This CDR3 region has 14 residues. V was trimmed by 1 base and J by 3 bases, leaving 9 bases between them. Here the CDR3 DNA reads TGTGCCAGCAGTTACTTGGGTAGGGACTATGGCTACACCTTC. Its translation: CASSYLGRDYGYTF.

The V call is TRBV3-1, the J call TRBJ2-1; no clear D gene. Germline V gene data show CDR1 as LGHDT and CDR2 as YNNKEL (reference sequence). The CDR3 has 11 residues. Between the trimmed V and J ends, which lost 0 bases and 10 bases, there was a span of 4 bases. CDR3 sequence: CASSQDREQFF. The CDR3 nucleotides read TGTGCCAGCAGCCAAGACCGGGAGCAGTTCTTC.

The V call is TRBV20-1, the J call TRBJ1-5; no definite D call. V lost 1 base, J lost 2 bases, and 6 bases lay in between. The CDR3 runs to 13 residues. Germline lookup yields CDR1 DFQATT and CDR2 SNEGSKA (reference sequence). The CDR3 nucleotides are TGCAGTGCTAGAGGTGGGGGCAATCAGCCCCAGCATTTT. Amino acid sequence: CSARGGGNQPQHF.